Listed below are T cell receptor beta chains from one sample, sequenced in a study of a mutant IDH1 vaccine in newly diagnosed glioma. Only in-frame clones appear in the TCRdb table, and some are missing; sequencing was by immunoSEQ multiplex PCR. The table includes 65,000 to 70,000 clones, around 83% detected once. Sequenced material: peripheral blood mononuclear cells (PBMCs), taken from a glioma patient treated with radiotherapy, temozolomide or both. The source of these receptors is a woman aged 18-29 years with glioma. Some clones in this sample may be carry-over from other donors' samples. Both conserved end residues are trimmed from each CDR3.

>TRBV7-6|TRBJ1-1
ASRTANTEAF
>TRBV9|TRBJ1-2
ASGGSLRYGYT
>TRBV7-2|TRBJ1-1
ASGFWTAHSTP
>TRBV30|TRBJ1-3
AWSPGQGMDTIY
>TRBV7-9|TRBJ2-2
ASSLGGTGTTGELF
>TRBV29-1|TRBJ2-7
SVLAGAYEQY
>TRBV11-1|TRBJ2-3
ASSLWVAGPSTDTQY
>TRBV9|TRBJ2-1
ASGPGEQF
>TRBV29-1|TRBJ2-2
SARGLANGELF
>TRBV6-5|TRBJ1-2
ASRPYDRSYGYT
>TRBV19|TRBJ2-2
ASSFHRNTGELF
>TRBV7-6|TRBJ2-7
ASSRGGGSYEQY
>TRBV5-1|TRBJ1-1
ASSLEPMNTEAF
>TRBV7-8|TRBJ1-4
ASSRQLTGNEKLF
>TRBV19|TRBJ2-7
ASSMSSGRAYEQY
>TRBV27|TRBJ2-3
ASSLSSGGRPSTDTQY
>TRBV10-3|TRBJ1-3
AITTMTGLSGNTIY
>TRBV2|TRBJ1-1
ASSESPMNTEAF
>TRBV27|TRBJ1-3
ASSPNANAGNTIY